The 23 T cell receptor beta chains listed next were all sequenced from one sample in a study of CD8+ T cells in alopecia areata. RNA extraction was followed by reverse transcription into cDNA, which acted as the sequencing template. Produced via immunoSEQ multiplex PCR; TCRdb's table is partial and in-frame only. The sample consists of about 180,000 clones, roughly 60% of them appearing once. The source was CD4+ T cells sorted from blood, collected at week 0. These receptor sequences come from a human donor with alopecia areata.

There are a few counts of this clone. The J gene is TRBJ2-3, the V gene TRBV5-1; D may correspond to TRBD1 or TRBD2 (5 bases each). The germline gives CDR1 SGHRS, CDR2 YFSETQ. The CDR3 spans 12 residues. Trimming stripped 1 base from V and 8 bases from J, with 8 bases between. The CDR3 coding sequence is TGCGCCAGCAGCTTGAATGGGGGTACGCAGTATTTT. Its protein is CASSLNGGTQYF.

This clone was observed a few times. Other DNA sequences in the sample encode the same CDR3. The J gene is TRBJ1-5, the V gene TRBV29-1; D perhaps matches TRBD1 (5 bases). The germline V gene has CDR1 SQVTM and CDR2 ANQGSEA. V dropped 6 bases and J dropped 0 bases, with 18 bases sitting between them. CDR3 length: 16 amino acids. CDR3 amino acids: CSVRPSSGYSNQPQHF. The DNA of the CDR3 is TGCAGCGTCAGACCTTCATCAGGGTATAGCAATCAGCCCCAGCATTTT.

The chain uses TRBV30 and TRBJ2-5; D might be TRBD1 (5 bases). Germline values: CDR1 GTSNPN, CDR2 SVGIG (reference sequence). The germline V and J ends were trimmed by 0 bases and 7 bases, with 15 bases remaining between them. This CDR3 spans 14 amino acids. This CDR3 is CAWSVGQVVGTQYF. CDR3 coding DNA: TGTGCCTGGAGTGTAGGACAAGTGGTAGGGACCCAGTACTTC.

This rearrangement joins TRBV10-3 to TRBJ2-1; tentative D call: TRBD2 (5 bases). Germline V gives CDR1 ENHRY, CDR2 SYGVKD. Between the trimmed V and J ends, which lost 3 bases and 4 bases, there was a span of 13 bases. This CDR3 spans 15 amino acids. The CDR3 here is CAISDGRASYNEQFF. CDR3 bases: TGTGCCATCAGTGATGGGCGGGCTTCATACAATGAGCAGTTCTTC.

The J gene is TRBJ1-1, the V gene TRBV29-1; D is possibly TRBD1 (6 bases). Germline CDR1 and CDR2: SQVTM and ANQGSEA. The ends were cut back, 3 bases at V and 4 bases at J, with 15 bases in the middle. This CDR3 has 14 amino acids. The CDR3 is CSVENRVSVTEAFF. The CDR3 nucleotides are TGCAGCGTTGAGAACAGGGTCTCCGTCACTGAAGCTTTCTTT.

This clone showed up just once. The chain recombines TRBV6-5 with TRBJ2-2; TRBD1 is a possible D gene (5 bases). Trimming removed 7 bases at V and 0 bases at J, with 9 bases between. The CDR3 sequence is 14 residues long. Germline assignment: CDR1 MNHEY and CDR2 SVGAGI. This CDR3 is CASTQGTNTGELFF. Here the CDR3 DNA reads TGTGCCAGCACCCAGGGAACGAACACCGGGGAGCTGTTTTTT.

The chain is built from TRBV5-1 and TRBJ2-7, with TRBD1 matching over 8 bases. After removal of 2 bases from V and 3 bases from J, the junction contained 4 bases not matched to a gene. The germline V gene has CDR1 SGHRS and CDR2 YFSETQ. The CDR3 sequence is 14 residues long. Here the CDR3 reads CASSFRTGIYEQYF. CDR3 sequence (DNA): TGCGCCAGCAGCTTCCGGACAGGGATCTACGAGCAGTACTTC.

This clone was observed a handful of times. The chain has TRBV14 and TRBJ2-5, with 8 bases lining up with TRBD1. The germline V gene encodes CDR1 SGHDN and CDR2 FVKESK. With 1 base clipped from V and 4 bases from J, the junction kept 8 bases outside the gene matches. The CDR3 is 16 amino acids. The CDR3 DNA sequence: TGTGCCAGCAGCCAAGGTGCCAGGGGGCTCGGAGAGACCCAGTACTTC. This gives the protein CASSQGARGLGETQYF.

CDR3 nucleotides: TGTGCCAGCAGCCTAACGGATGAAAAACTGTTTTTT. Translated: CASSLTDEKLFF. The chain uses TRBV11-2 and TRBJ1-4; no definite D call. The V end lost 5 bases, the J end lost 6 bases, and 7 bases lay between the germline ends. The CDR3 contains 12 residues. Germline V gives CDR1 SGHAT, CDR2 FQNNGV.

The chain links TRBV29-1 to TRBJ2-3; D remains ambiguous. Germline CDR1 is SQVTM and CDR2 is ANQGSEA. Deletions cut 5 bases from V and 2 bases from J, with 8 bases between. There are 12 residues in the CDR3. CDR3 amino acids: CSVKEFTDTQYF. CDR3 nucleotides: TGCAGCGTTAAGGAGTTCACAGATACGCAGTATTTT.

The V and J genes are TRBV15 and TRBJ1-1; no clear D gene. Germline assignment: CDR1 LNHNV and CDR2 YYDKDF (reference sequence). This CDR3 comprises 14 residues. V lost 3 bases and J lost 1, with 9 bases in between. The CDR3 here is CATSSLTPNTEAFF. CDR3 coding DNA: TGTGCCACCAGCAGCTTAACCCCGAACACTGAAGCTTTCTTT.

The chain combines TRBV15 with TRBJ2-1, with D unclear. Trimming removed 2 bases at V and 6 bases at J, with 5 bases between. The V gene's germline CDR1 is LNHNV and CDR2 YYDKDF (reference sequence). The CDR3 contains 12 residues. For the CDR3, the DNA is TGTGCCACCAGCAGACCCCCCAATGAGCAGTTCTTC. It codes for CATSRPPNEQFF.

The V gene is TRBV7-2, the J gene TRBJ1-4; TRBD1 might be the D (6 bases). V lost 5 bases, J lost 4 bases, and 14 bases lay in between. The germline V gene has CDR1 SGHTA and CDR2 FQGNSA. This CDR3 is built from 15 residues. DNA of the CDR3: TGTGCCAGCAGCGCAGGCCTCAGGGGTAATGAAAAACTGTTTTTT. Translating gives CASSAGLRGNEKLFF.

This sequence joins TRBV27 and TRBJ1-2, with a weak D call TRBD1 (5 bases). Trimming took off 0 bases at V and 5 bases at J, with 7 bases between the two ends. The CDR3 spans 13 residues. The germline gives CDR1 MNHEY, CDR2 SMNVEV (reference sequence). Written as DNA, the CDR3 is TGTGCCAGCAGTTTATCGGGGGGTTATGGCTACACCTTC. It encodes CASSLSGGYGYTF.

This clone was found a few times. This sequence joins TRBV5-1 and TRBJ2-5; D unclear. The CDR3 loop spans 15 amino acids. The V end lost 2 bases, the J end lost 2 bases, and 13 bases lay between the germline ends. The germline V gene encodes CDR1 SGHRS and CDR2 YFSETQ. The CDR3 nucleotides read TGCGCCAGCAGCTTAGTTATCTTGGGGCAAGAGACCCAGTACTTC. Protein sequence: CASSLVILGQETQYF. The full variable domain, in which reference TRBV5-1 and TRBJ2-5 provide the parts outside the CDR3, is KAGVTQTPRYLIKTRGQQVTLSCSPISGHRSVSWYQQTPGQGLQFLFEYFSETQRNKGNFPGRFSGRQFSNSRSEMNVSTLELGDSALYLCASSLVILGQETQYFGPGTRLLVL.

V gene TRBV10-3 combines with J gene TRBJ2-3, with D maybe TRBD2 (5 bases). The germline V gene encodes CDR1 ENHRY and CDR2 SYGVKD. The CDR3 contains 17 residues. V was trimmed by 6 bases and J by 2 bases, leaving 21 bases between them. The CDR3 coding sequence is TGTGCCATCAGACGGCGGGTGAGCCCGAATCTCACAGATACGCAGTATTTT. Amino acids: CAIRRRVSPNLTDTQYF.

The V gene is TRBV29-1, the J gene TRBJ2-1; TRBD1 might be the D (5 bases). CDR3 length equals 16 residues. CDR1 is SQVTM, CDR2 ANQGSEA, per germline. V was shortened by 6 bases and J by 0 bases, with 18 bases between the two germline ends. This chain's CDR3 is CSVHPLRGSSYNEQFF. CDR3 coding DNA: TGCAGCGTCCACCCCCTAAGGGGCAGCTCCTACAATGAGCAGTTCTTC.

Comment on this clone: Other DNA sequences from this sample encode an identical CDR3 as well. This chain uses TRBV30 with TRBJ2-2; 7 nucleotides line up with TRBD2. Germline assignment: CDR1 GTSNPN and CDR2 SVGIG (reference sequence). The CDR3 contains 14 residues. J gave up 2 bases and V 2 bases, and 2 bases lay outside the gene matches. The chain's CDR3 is CAWSPGGNTGELFF. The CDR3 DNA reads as TGTGCCTGGAGTCCGGGGGGAAACACCGGGGAGCTGTTTTTT.

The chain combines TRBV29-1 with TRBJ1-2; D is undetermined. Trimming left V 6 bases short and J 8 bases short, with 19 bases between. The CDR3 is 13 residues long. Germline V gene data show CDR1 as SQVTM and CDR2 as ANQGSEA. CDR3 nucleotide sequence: TGCAGCGTGGGAGTCAACAAGGATGGAGGCTACACCTTC. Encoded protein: CSVGVNKDGGYTF.

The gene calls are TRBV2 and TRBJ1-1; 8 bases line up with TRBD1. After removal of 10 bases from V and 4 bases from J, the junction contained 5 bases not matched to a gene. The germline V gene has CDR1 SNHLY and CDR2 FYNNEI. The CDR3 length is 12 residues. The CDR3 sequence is CATRTGGTEAFF. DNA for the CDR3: TGTGCCACCCGAACAGGGGGCACTGAAGCTTTCTTT.

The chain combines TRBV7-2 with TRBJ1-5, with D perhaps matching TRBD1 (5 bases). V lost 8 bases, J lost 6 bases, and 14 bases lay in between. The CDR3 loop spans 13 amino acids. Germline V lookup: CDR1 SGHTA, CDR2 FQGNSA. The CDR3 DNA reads TGTGCCAGCGGCATGGGGGTCCTTCAGCCCCAGCATTTT. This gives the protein CASGMGVLQPQHF.

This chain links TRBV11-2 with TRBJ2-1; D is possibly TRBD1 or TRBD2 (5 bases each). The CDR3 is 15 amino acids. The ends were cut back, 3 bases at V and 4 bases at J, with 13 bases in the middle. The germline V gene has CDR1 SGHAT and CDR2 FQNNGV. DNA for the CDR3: TGTGCCAGCAGCTTGGGACGAATCGGGTACAATGAGCAGTTCTTC. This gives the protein CASSLGRIGYNEQFF. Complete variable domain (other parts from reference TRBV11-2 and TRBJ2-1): EAGVAQSPRYKIIEKRQSVAFWCNPISGHATLYWYQQILGQGPKLLIQFQNNGVVDDSQLPKDRFSAERLKGVDSTLKIQPAKLEDSAVYLCASSLGRIGYNEQFFGPGTRLTVL.

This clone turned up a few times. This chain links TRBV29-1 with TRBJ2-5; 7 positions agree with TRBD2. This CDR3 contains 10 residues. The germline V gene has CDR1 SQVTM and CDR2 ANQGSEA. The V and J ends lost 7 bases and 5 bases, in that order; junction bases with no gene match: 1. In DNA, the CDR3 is TGCAGCGGGACTAGGGAGACCCAGTACTTC. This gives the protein CSGTRETQYF.